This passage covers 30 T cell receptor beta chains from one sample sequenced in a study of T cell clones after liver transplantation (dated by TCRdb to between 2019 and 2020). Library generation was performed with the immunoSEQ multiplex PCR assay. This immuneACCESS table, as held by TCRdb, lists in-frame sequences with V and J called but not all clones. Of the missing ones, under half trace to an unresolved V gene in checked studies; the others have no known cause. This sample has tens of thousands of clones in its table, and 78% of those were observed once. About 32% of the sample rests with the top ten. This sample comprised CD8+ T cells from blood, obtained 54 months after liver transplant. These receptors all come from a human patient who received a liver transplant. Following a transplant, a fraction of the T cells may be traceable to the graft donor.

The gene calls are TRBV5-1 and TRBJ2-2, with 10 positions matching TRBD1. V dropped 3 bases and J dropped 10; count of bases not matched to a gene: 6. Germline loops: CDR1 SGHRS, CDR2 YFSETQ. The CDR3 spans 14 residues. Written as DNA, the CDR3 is TGCGCCAGCAGCTCGGGACAGGGGATGGAGGAGCTGTTTTTT. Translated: CASSSGQGMEELFF.

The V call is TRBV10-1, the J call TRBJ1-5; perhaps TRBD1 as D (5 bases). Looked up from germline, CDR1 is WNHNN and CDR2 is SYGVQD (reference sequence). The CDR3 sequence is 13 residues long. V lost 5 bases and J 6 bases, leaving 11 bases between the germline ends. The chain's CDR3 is CASSPGVGQPQHF. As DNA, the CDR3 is TGCGCCAGCAGTCCGGGGGTTGGTCAGCCCCAGCATTTT.

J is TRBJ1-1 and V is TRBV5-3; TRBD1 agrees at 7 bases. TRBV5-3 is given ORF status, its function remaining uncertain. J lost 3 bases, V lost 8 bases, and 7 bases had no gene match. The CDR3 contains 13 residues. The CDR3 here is CASRQGGDTEAFF. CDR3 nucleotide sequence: TGTGCCAGCAGACAGGGTGGAGACACTGAAGCTTTCTTT.

The CDR3 is CATSREGGLYEQYF. In DNA form, the CDR3 reads TGTGCCACCAGCAGAGAGGGGGGACTCTACGAGCAGTACTTC. The chain uses TRBV15 and TRBJ2-7; the D gene is possibly TRBD2 (6 bases). There are 14 residues in the CDR3. Deletions cut 0 bases from V and 3 bases from J, with 9 bases between. Germline CDR1 is LNHNV and CDR2 is YYDKDF (reference sequence).

The CDR3 coding sequence is TGTGCCAGCAGTTCCCTGGACAGGGCTAACTATGGCTACACCTTC. Translated, it gives CASSSLDRANYGYTF. V usage is TRBV27 and J usage is TRBJ1-2; 8 bases fit TRBD1. Germline values: CDR1 MNHEY, CDR2 SMNVEV (reference sequence). The junction had 4 bases not matched to a gene; V was cut back by 4 bases and J by 0 bases. This CDR3 region has 15 residues.

The CDR3: CASSQGTGHEQFF. CDR3 coding DNA: TGTGCCAGCAGCCAGGGGACAGGGCATGAGCAGTTCTTC. The chain has TRBV7-3 and TRBJ2-1, with 9 bases aligning to TRBD1. Germline V gives CDR1 SGHTA, CDR2 FQGTGA. With V trimmed by 5 bases and J by 8 bases, 4 bases remained unmatched. The CDR3 sequence is 13 residues long. The whole variable domain, filled in from reference TRBV7-3 and TRBJ2-1, reads GAGVSQTPSNKVTEKGKYVELRCDPISGHTALYWYRQSLGQGPEFLIYFQGTGAADDSGLPNDRFFAVRPEGSVSTLKIQRTERGDSAVYLCASSQGTGHEQFFGPGTRLTVL.

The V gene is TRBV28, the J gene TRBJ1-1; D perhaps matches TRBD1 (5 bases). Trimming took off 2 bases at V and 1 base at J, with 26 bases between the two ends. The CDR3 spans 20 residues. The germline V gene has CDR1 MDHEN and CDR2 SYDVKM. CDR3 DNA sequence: TGTGCCAGCAGTTTAGACCTACCATTCTTCAATGGGGGAGGGAACACTGAAGCTTTCTTT. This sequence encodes CASSLDLPFFNGGGNTEAFF.

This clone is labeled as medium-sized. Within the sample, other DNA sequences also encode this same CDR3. The CDR3 is CASSYSVDTQYF. The CDR3, as DNA: TGTGCCAGCAGTTACTCGGTCGATACGCAGTATTTT. The chain is built from TRBV6-6 and TRBJ2-3; D uncertain. Germline V CDR1 and CDR2: MNHNY, SVGAGI (reference sequence). CDR3 length: 12 residues. V dropped 0 bases and J dropped 6 bases, with 4 bases sitting between them.

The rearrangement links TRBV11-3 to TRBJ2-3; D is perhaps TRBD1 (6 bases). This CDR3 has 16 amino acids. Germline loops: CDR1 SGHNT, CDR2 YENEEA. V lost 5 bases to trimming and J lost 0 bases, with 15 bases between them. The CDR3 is CASSPNRAQSTDTQYF. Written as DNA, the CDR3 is TGTGCCAGCAGCCCAAACAGGGCCCAAAGCACAGATACGCAGTATTTT.

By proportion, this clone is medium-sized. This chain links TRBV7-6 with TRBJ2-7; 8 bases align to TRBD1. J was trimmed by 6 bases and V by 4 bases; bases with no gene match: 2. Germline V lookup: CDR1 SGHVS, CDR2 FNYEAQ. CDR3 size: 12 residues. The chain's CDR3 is CASSSDRGEQYF. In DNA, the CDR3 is TGTGCCAGCAGCTCTGACAGGGGCGAGCAGTACTTC. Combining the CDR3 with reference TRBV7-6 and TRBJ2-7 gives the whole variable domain GAGVSQSPRYKVTKRGQDVALRCDPISGHVSLYWYRQALGQGPEFLTYFNYEAQQDKSGLPNDRFSAERPEGSISTLTIQRTEQRDSAMYRCASSSDRGEQYFGPGTRLTVT.

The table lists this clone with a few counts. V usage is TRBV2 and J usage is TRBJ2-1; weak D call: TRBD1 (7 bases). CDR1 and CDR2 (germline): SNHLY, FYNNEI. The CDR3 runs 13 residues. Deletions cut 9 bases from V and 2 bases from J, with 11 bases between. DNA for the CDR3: TGTGCCAGGGGGGGACAGACCTACAATGAGCAGTTCTTC. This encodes CARGGQTYNEQFF.

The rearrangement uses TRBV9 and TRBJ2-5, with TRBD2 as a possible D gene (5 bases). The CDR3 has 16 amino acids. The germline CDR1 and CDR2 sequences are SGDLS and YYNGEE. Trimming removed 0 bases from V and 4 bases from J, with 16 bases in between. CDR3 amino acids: CASSVVGSAPPETQYF. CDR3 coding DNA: TGTGCCAGCAGCGTAGTTGGTAGCGCTCCCCCAGAGACCCAGTACTTC.

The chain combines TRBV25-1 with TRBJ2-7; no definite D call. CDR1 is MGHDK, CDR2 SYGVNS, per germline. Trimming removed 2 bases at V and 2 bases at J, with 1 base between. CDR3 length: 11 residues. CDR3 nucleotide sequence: TGTGCCAGCAGTGAAACCTACGAGCAGTACTTC. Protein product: CASSETYEQYF.

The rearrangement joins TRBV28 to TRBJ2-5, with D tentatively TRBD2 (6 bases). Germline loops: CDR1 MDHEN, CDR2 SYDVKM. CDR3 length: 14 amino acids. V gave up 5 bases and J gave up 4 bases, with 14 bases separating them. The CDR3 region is CASSPLGGLETQYF. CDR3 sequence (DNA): TGTGCCAGCAGTCCCCTGGGGGGACTAGAGACCCAGTACTTC.

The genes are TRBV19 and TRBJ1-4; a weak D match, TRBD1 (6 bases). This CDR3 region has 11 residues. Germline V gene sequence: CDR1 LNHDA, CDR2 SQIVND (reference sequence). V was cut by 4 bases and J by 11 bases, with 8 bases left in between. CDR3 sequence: CASSTGQKLFF. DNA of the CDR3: TGTGCCAGTAGTACCGGACAGAAACTGTTTTTT.

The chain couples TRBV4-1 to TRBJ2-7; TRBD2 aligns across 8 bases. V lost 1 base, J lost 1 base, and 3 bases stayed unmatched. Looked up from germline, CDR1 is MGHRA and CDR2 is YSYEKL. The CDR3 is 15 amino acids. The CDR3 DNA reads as TGCGCCAGCAGCCAAGGTGCGGGGGGTTCCTACGAGCAGTACTTC. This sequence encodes CASSQGAGGSYEQYF.

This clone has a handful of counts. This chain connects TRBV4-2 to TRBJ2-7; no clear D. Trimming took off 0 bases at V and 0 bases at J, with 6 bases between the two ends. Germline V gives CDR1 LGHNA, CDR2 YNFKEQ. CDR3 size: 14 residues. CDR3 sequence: CASSQDSPSYEQYF. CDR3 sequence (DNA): TGTGCCAGCAGCCAAGATTCGCCCTCCTACGAGCAGTACTTC.

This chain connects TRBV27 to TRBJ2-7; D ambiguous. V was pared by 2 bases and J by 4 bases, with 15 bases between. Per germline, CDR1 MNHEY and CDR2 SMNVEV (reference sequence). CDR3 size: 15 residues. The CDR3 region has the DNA TGTGCCAGCAGTTTAAACAGTGTCGTTTTATACGAGCAGTACTTC. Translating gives CASSLNSVVLYEQYF.

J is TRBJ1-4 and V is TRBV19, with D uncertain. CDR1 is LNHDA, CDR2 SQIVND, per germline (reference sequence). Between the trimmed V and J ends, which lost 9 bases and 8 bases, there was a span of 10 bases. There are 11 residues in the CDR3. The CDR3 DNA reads TGTGCCAGCAGGTCGGGGGAAAAACTGTTTTTT. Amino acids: CASRSGEKLFF.

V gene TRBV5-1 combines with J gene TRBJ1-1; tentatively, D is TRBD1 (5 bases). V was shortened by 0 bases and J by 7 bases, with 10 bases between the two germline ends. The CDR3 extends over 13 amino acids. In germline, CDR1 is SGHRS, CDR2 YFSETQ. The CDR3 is CASSLEGENEAFF. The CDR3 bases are TGCGCCAGCAGCTTGGAAGGGGAAAATGAAGCTTTCTTT.

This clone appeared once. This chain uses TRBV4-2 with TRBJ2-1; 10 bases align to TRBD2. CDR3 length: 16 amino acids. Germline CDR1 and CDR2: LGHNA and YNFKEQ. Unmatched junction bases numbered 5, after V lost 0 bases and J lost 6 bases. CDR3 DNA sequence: TGTGCCAGCAGCCAAGAAGGAGCGGGGGGGCTCAATGAGCAGTTCTTC. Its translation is CASSQEGAGGLNEQFF.

CDR3 protein: CSARDGQAQHF. The CDR3 DNA reads as TGCAGTGCTAGAGACGGACAAGCCCAGCATTTT. V and J are TRBV20-1 and TRBJ1-5; possibly TRBD1 for D (5 bases). CDR1 DFQATT and CDR2 SNEGSKA come from the germline V gene (reference sequence). This CDR3 is built from 11 residues. V lost 0 bases and J lost 11, with 8 bases in between.

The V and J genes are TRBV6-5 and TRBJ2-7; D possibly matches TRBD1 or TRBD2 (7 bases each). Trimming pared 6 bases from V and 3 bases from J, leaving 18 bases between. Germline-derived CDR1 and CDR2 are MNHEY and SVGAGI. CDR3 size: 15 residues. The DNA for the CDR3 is TGTGCCAGCAGAGACCCAGGGGGGGGATACTACGAGCAGTACTTC. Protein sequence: CASRDPGGGYYEQYF.

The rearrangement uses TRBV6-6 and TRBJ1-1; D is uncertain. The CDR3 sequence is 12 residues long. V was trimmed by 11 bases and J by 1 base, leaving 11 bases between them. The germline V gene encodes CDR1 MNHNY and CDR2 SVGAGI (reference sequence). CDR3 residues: CAVRGENTEAFF. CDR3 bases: TGTGCCGTCCGTGGGGAGAACACTGAAGCTTTCTTT.

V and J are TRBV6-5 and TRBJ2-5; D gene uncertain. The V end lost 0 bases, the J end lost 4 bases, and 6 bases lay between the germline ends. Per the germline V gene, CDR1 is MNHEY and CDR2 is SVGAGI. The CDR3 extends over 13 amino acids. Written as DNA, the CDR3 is TGTGCCAGCAGTTACTCGTCTGGAGAGACCCAGTACTTC. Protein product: CASSYSSGETQYF.

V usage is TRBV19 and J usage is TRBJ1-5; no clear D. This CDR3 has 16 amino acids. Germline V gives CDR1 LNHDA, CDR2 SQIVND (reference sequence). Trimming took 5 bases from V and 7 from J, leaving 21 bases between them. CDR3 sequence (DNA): TGTGCCAGTAGTTCAGGTGGGGAGTGGGTCCGACAGCCCCAGCATTTT. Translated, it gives CASSSGGEWVRQPQHF. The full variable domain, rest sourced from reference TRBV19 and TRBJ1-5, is DGGITQSPKYLFRKEGQNVTLSCEQNLNHDAMYWYRQDPGQGLRLIYYSQIVNDFQKGDIAEGYSVSREKKESFPLTVTSAQKNPTAFYLCASSSGGEWVRQPQHFGDGTRLSIL.

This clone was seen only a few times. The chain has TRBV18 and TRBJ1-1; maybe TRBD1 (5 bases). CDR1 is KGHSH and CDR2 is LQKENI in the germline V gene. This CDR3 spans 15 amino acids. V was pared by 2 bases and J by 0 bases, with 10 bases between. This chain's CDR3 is CASSPTGGLNTEAFF. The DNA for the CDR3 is TGTGCCAGCTCACCAACCGGGGGTTTGAACACTGAAGCTTTCTTT.

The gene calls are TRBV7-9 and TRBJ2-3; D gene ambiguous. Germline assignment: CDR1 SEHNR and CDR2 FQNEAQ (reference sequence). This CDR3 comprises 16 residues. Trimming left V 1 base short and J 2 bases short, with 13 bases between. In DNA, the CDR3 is TGTGCCAGCAGCTTAGATTCTTACAGCATCACAGATACGCAGTATTTT. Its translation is CASSLDSYSITDTQYF.

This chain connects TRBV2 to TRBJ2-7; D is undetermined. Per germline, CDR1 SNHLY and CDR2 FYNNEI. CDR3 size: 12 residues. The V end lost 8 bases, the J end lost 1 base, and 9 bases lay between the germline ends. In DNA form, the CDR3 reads TGTGCCAGCGGTCGGGTATCCTACGAGCAGTACTTC. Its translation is CASGRVSYEQYF.

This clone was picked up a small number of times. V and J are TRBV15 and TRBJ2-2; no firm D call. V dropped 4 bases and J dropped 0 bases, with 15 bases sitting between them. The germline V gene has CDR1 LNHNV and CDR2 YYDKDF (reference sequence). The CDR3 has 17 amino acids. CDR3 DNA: TGTGCCACCAGCAAGAAAGGCCACAACCCGAACACCGGGGAGCTGTTTTTT. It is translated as CATSKKGHNPNTGELFF. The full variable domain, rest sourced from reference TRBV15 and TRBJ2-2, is DAMVIQNPRYQVTQFGKPVTLSCSQTLNHNVMYWYQQKSSQAPKLLFHYYDKDFNNEADTPDNFQSRRPNTSFCFLDIRSPGLGDTAMYLCATSKKGHNPNTGELFFGEGSRLTVL.